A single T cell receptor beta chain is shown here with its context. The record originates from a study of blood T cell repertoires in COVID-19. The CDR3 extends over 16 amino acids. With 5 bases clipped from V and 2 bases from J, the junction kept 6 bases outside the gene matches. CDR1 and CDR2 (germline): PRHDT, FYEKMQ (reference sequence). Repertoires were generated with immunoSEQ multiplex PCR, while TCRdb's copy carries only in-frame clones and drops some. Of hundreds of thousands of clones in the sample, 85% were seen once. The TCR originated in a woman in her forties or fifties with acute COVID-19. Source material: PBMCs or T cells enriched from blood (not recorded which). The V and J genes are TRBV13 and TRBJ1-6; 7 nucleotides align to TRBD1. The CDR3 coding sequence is TGTGCCAGCAGCACGACAGGGTCAACCTATAATTCACCCCTCCACTTT. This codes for CASSTTGSTYNSPLHF.